Below, 14 T cell receptor beta chains from the same sample are listed, as sequenced in a study of cytomegalovirus exposure and HLA in healthy donors. The PCR contained 60 Vbeta and 13 Jbeta primers. Here immunoSEQ multiplex PCR was the method, and the copy in TCRdb shows in-frame clones only, minus some. The data show about 130,000 clones, roughly 79% seen once. The sequenced sample consisted of PBMCs. These TCRs come from a man aged 18 to 30 in good health and CMV-seronegative.

This clone showed up just a few times. This sequence joins TRBV7-6 and TRBJ1-5; D not resolved. Trimming stripped 5 bases from V and 4 bases from J, with 15 bases between. This CDR3 is 15 amino acids long. Germline CDR1 reads SGHVS; CDR2 reads FNYEAQ. CDR3 sequence: CASSPGVGGNQPQHF. Written as DNA, the CDR3 is TGTGCCAGCAGCCCGGGAGTGGGTGGGAATCAGCCCCAGCATTTT. The full variable domain, its missing parts supplied by reference TRBV7-6 and TRBJ1-5, is GAGVSQSPRYKVTKRGQDVALRCDPISGHVSLYWYRQALGQGPEFLTYFNYEAQQDKSGLPNDRFSAERPEGSISTLTIQRTEQRDSAMYRCASSPGVGGNQPQHFGDGTRLSIL.

This rearrangement joins TRBV6-5 to TRBJ1-1; no firm D call. The length of the CDR3 is 13 residues. V was shortened by 7 bases and J by 0 bases, with 9 bases between the two germline ends. CDR1 and CDR2 (germline): MNHEY, SVGAGI. The CDR3 here is CASTRSLNTEAFF. DNA for the CDR3: TGTGCCAGCACCAGGTCCCTGAACACTGAAGCTTTCTTT.

The V call is TRBV6-5, the J call TRBJ1-5; a possible D gene is TRBD1 (5 bases). Germline CDR1 and CDR2: MNHEY and SVGAGI. This CDR3 has 15 amino acids. Trimming shortened V by 5 bases and J by 1 base, and 12 bases separated the two germline ends. This chain's CDR3 is CASSRTGFSNQPQHF. CDR3 DNA sequence: TGTGCCAGCAGTCGAACAGGTTTCAGCAATCAGCCCCAGCATTTT.

The rearrangement uses TRBV11-3 and TRBJ2-2; 10 bases fit TRBD2. This CDR3 is built from 17 residues. Trimming at V came to 5 bases and at J to 2 bases, leaving 8 bases not matched to a gene. Germline V gene data show CDR1 as SGHNT and CDR2 as YENEEA. In nucleotides, the CDR3 is TGTGCCAGCAGCCTAGCCCTAGCGGGGGCTAACACCGGGGAGCTGTTTTTT. It encodes CASSLALAGANTGELFF. The whole variable domain, remainder taken from reference TRBV11-3 and TRBJ2-2, is EAGVVQSPRYKIIEKKQPVAFWCNPISGHNTLYWYLQNLGQGPELLIRYENEEAVDDSQLPKDRFSAERLKGVDSTLKIQPAELGDSAVYLCASSLALAGANTGELFFGEGSRLTVL.

The chain couples TRBV6-1 to TRBJ1-2, with 7 bases identical to TRBD1. Per germline, CDR1 MNHNS and CDR2 SASEGT. This CDR3 has 16 amino acids. Trimming at V came to 0 bases and at J to 5 bases, leaving 9 bases not matched to a gene. CDR3 protein: CASSEARRDRHYGYTF. CDR3 bases: TGTGCCAGCAGTGAAGCAAGAAGGGACAGACATTATGGCTACACCTTC.

The rearrangement uses TRBV30 and TRBJ1-1; 8 bases agree with TRBD1. The CDR3 has 14 residues. After removal of 3 bases from V and 11 bases from J, the junction contained 14 bases not matched to a gene. Germline V CDR1 and CDR2: GTSNPN, SVGIG (reference sequence). CDR3 bases: TGTGCCTGGAGCATAACAGGGGGGCTCATGACGGCTTTCTTT. Its protein product is CAWSITGGLMTAFF.

The chain has TRBV7-9 and TRBJ2-3; 10 positions match TRBD1. CDR3 length equals 16 residues. Germline-derived CDR1 and CDR2 are SEHNR and FQNEAQ (reference sequence). V lost 2 bases, J lost 4 bases, and 6 bases stayed unmatched. CDR3 in amino acids: CASSLLTGGISDTQYF. CDR3 DNA sequence: TGTGCCAGCAGCTTATTGACAGGGGGCATATCAGATACGCAGTATTTT. Full variable domain (remainder filled in from reference TRBV7-9 and TRBJ2-3): DTGVSQNPRHKITKRGQNVTFRCDPISEHNRLYWYRQTLGQGPEFLTYFQNEAQLEKSRLLSDRFSAERPKGSFSTLEIQRTEQGDSAMYLCASSLLTGGISDTQYFGPGTRLTVL.

This clone was counted only a few times. This chain joins TRBV28 and TRBJ1-3; no definite D call. V shed 6 bases and J shed 0 bases, with 12 bases lying between them. The CDR3 length is 15 residues. Germline lookup yields CDR1 MDHEN and CDR2 SYDVKM. This CDR3 is CASRNSVSSGNTIYF. The CDR3 bases are TGTGCCAGCAGAAACAGTGTATCCTCTGGAAACACCATATATTTT.

The chain is built from TRBV5-4 and TRBJ2-7; TRBD2 agrees at 7 bases. Germline V gives CDR1 SGHNT, CDR2 YYREEE (reference sequence). The CDR3 contains 13 residues. J gave up 5 bases and V 1 base, and 3 bases lay outside the gene matches. CDR3 in amino acids: CASSLTGGNEQYF. The CDR3 region has the DNA TGTGCCAGCAGCTTGACGGGGGGTAACGAGCAGTACTTC.

The gene calls are TRBV27 and TRBJ2-7, with 10 positions matching TRBD1. V was clipped by 5 bases and J by 4 bases; unmatched bases: 8. The length of the CDR3 is 15 residues. Germline V gene data show CDR1 as MNHEY and CDR2 as SMNVEV (reference sequence). In DNA form, the CDR3 reads TGTGCCAGCAGTACCGGGACAGGGGTTATATACGAGCAGTACTTC. Its translation is CASSTGTGVIYEQYF.

The chain uses TRBV5-4 and TRBJ2-7; 10 bases agree with TRBD1. The ends lost 2 bases at V and 2 bases at J; junction bases unmatched: 1. CDR1 SGHNT and CDR2 YYREEE come from the germline V gene (reference sequence). The CDR3 length is 14 residues. The CDR3 loop is CASSLGQGAYEQYF. The CDR3 DNA follows: TGTGCCAGCAGCTTAGGACAGGGGGCCTACGAGCAGTACTTC.

V and J are TRBV7-6 and TRBJ2-7; 7 bases match TRBD2. V lost 1 base, J lost 4 bases, and 13 bases stayed unmatched. This CDR3 is 17 amino acids long. Germline lookup yields CDR1 SGHVS and CDR2 FNYEAQ. CDR3 region: CASSLVVGGAGGYEQYF. CDR3 DNA: TGTGCCAGCAGCTTAGTCGTGGGAGGGGCAGGTGGATACGAGCAGTACTTC.

Note on this clone: An end of the junction does not agree with germline; a read error may underlie this. The rearrangement joins TRBV4-1 to TRBJ1-1, with D tentatively TRBD1 (5 bases). CDR1 MGHRA and CDR2 YSYEKL come from the germline V gene. The CDR3 runs 16 residues. CDR3 bases: TGCGCCAGCAGCCAAGGTGTTTGGCGGGGGAACGCTGAAGCTTTCTTT. Translating gives CASSQGVWRGNAEAFF.

The chain is built from TRBV7-9 and TRBJ1-6; D possibly corresponds to TRBD1 (5 bases). This CDR3 region has 18 residues. Trimming shortened V by 4 bases and J by 2 bases, and 18 bases separated the two germline ends. The germline CDR1 and CDR2 sequences are SEHNR and FQNEAQ (reference sequence). The CDR3 region is CASSSFVGRVAYNSPLHF. The CDR3 DNA sequence: TGTGCCAGCAGCTCCTTCGTAGGCAGGGTGGCCTATAATTCACCCCTCCACTTT. The full variable domain, its missing parts supplied by reference TRBV7-9 and TRBJ1-6, is DTGVSQNPRHKITKRGQNVTFRCDPISEHNRLYWYRQTLGQGPEFLTYFQNEAQLEKSRLLSDRFSAERPKGSFSTLEIQRTEQGDSAMYLCASSSFVGRVAYNSPLHFGNGTRLTVT.